A selection of T cell receptor beta chains follows, all from one sample in a study of beta chain features in type 1 diabetes. Method: immunoSEQ multiplex PCR; TCRdb's copy keeps in-frame clones and lacks some. The repertoire includes hundreds of thousands of clones, around 28% of them detected once, and 0.06% to 0.07% sits in the top ten. Sequencing was carried out using naive CD4+ T cells from blood. These receptor sequences come from a man younger than 35 in good health. Both conserved end residues are part of each CDR3. A D gene is named only where the DNA matches it firmly. A row's size may be missing; if present it is once, few, many or a size class.

size	J	V	D	length	CDR3	DNA
NA	TRBJ2-3	TRBV7-7	NA	13	CASSLGRADTQYF	TGTGCCAGCAGCTTAGGTCGGGCAGATACGCAGTATTTT
NA	TRBJ2-3	TRBV18	TRBD2	16	CASSPPLADHTDTQYF	TGTGCCAGCTCACCACCGCTAGCGGACCACACAGATACGCAGTATTTT
NA	TRBJ2-1	TRBV7-6	NA	13	CASSFSVGNEQFF	TGTGCCAGCAGCTTTAGCGTGGGCAATGAGCAGTTCTTC
NA	TRBJ2-3	TRBV7-2	TRBD1	15	CASSLQGASTDTQYF	TGTGCCAGCAGCTTACAGGGGGCGAGTACAGATACGCAGTATTTT
NA	TRBJ1-1	TRBV4-2	TRBD1	13	CASSQDYRGKAFF	TGTGCCAGCAGCCAAGACTACAGGGGAAAAGCTTTCTTT
NA	TRBJ2-7	TRBV5-1	NA	16	CASSPWPAAKFYEQYF	TGCGCCAGCAGCCCATGGCCAGCGGCCAAATTCTACGAGCAGTACTTC
NA	TRBJ2-4	TRBV28	NA	14	CASSLWGSKNIQYF	TGTGCCAGCAGTTTATGGGGTTCCAAAAACATTCAGTACTTC
NA	TRBJ2-5	TRBV25-1	TRBD2	14	CASGYPGGEETQYF	TGTGCCAGCGGATACCCCGGGGGGGAAGAGACCCAGTACTTC
NA	TRBJ1-4	TRBV18	NA	16	CASSQGLLATNEKLFF	TGTGCCAGCTCACAGGGCCTACTTGCAACTAATGAAAAACTGTTTTTT
NA	TRBJ2-5	TRBV9	TRBD2	17	CASSVGASGTLLETQYF	TGTGCCAGCAGCGTAGGGGCTAGCGGTACGCTGTTAGAGACCCAGTACTTC
few	TRBJ1-5	TRBV30	NA	13	CAWSVRRDQPQHF	TGTGCCTGGAGTGTACGGCGGGATCAGCCCCAGCATTTT
NA	TRBJ2-4	TRBV15	TRBD1	14	CATSRVGQENIQYF	TGTGCCACCAGCAGAGTTGGACAGGAAAACATTCAGTACTTC
few	TRBJ2-1	TRBV4-3	TRBD2	18	CASSQGGLAGGWFGEQFF	TGCGCCAGCAGCCAAGGAGGTTTAGCGGGAGGTTGGTTTGGTGAGCAGTTCTTC
few	TRBJ1-1	TRBV28	NA	11	CASLGDTEAFF	TGTGCCAGCTTGGGTGACACTGAAGCTTTCTTT
few	TRBJ2-3	TRBV29-1	NA	12	CSVEESTDTQYF	TGCAGCGTTGAGGAGAGCACAGATACGCAGTATTTT
NA	TRBJ2-3	TRBV11-2	NA	16	CASSSLTGWGTDTQYF	TGTGCCAGCAGCTCCCTGACGGGGTGGGGCACAGATACGCAGTATTTT
NA	TRBJ2-5	TRBV5-1	NA	13	CASSFTSQETQYF	TGCGCCAGCAGCTTCACTAGTCAAGAGACCCAGTACTTC
NA	TRBJ1-3	TRBV7-2	NA	15	CASSSARSSGNTIYF	TGTGCCAGCAGCTCGGCCCGCAGCTCTGGAAACACCATATATTTT
NA	TRBJ1-1	TRBV30	NA	12	CAWSPRNTEAFF	TGTGCCTGGAGCCCCAGGAACACTGAAGCTTTCTTT
NA	TRBJ2-1	TRBV30	TRBD2	16	CAWSRAGTILNNEQFF	TGTGCCTGGAGTCGAGCCGGGACTATATTGAACAATGAGCAGTTCTTC
NA	TRBJ2-1	TRBV5-1	TRBD2	15	CASSRGLADYNEQFF	TGCGCCAGCAGCAGGGGACTAGCGGATTACAATGAGCAGTTCTTC
NA	TRBJ1-5	TRBV7-9	NA	14	CASSLSDGNQPQHF	TGTGCCAGCAGCTTATCAGATGGAAATCAGCCCCAGCATTTT
few	TRBJ2-3	TRBV6-5	TRBD1	14	CASRQDRGTDTQYF	TGTGCCAGCAGGCAGGACAGGGGCACAGATACGCAGTATTTT
few	TRBJ1-4	TRBV4-1	NA	16	CASSHTGIATNEKLFF	TGCGCCAGCAGCCATACAGGGATCGCAACTAATGAAAAACTGTTTTTT
NA	TRBJ1-1	TRBV4-1	NA	15	CASSRPRQLNTEAFF	TGCGCCAGCAGCCGCCCCCGGCAGCTGAACACTGAAGCTTTCTTT
NA	TRBJ2-1	TRBV2	TRBD2	15	CASSELAGGASEQFF	TGTGCCAGCAGCGAACTAGCGGGAGGAGCCAGTGAGCAGTTCTTC
few	TRBJ2-5	TRBV5-6	TRBD2	13	CASSSGLQETQYF	TGTGCCAGCAGCTCGGGACTACAAGAGACCCAGTACTTC
NA	TRBJ2-7	TRBV10-3	TRBD2	16	CAISEPTSGRAYEQYF	TGTGCCATCAGTGAGCCGACTAGCGGGAGGGCCTACGAGCAGTACTTC
few	TRBJ2-5	TRBV9	NA	13	CASSLGPGGAQYF	TGTGCCAGCAGCTTGGGACCCGGAGGGGCCCAGTACTTC
NA	TRBJ2-1	TRBV7-9	TRBD2	15	CASSYGTSGHNEQFF	TGTGCCAGCAGCTACGGGACTAGCGGACACAATGAGCAGTTCTTC
NA	TRBJ2-7	TRBV18	TRBD2	15	CASSPGLAGTYEQYF	TGTGCCAGCTCACCAGGTCTAGCGGGGACCTACGAGCAGTACTTC
NA	TRBJ2-1	TRBV19	NA	15	CASSMVRGGIYEQFF	TGTGCCAGTAGTATGGTGCGGGGAGGTATTTATGAGCAGTTCTTC
few	TRBJ1-5	TRBV4-3	NA	15	CASSPSPGRNQPQHF	TGCGCCAGCAGCCCGTCTCCTGGGCGAAATCAGCCCCAGCATTTT
NA	TRBJ2-2	TRBV15	TRBD2	15	CATRGTSRWTGELFF	TGTGCCACCAGAGGGACTAGCCGGTGGACCGGGGAGCTGTTTTTT
few	TRBJ1-2	TRBV30	NA	13	CAWSSWGTYGYTF	TGTGCCTGGAGTTCCTGGGGCACCTATGGCTACACCTTC
NA	TRBJ2-3	TRBV7-8	TRBD2	15	CASSSSGSWADTQYF	TGTGCCAGCAGCTCCAGCGGGAGTTGGGCAGATACGCAGTATTTT
once	TRBJ2-1	TRBV4-2	NA	15	CASSQDISSYNEQFF	TGTGCCAGCAGCCAAGATATCAGCTCCTACAATGAGCAGTTCTTC
few	TRBJ2-5	TRBV15	NA	12	CATSRDSETQYF	TGTGCCACCAGCAGGGATTCCGAGACCCAGTACTTC
NA	TRBJ2-7	TRBV7-2	NA	14	CASSLRQTSYEQYF	TGTGCCAGCAGCTTGAGGCAGACATCCTACGAGCAGTACTTC
NA	TRBJ2-7	TRBV14	NA	16	CASSQDHGRVVYEQYF	TGTGCCAGCAGCCAAGATCACGGCAGGGTTGTCTACGAGCAGTACTTC
NA	TRBJ2-3	TRBV7-9	TRBD1	14	CASSLDRGTDTQYF	TGTGCCAGCAGCTTGGACAGGGGCACAGATACGCAGTATTTT
few	TRBJ2-2	TRBV18	TRBD2	15	CASRAGGPDSGELFF	TGTGCCAGCAGAGCGGGAGGGCCTGACAGCGGGGAGCTGTTTTTT
NA	TRBJ2-1	TRBV7-2	NA	13	CASSARNNNEQFF	TGTGCCAGCAGCGCGAGGAACAACAATGAGCAGTTCTTC
NA	TRBJ2-5	TRBV5-1	NA	14	CASSWDSTKLAEYF	TGCGCCAGCAGCTGGGACAGTACGAAACTAGCGGAGTACTTC
NA	TRBJ2-4	TRBV2	TRBD1	12	CASRGQGNIQYF	TGTGCCAGCAGGGGACAGGGGAACATTCAGTACTTC
once	TRBJ2-3	TRBV5-1	NA	12	CASSLHYDTQYF	TGCGCCAGCAGCTTACACTACGATACGCAGTATTTT
NA	TRBJ2-1	TRBV10-3	NA	14	CAITQSSSYNEQFF	TGTGCCATCACACAGTCCAGCTCCTACAATGAGCAGTTCTTC
few	TRBJ2-4	TRBV7-9	NA	16	CASSLVLALAKNIQYF	TGTGCCAGCAGCTTAGTGCTAGCTCTAGCCAAAAACATTCAGTACTTC
NA	TRBJ1-4	TRBV5-1	NA	13	CASSLGADEKLFF	TGCGCCAGCAGCTTGGGGGCGGACGAAAAACTGTTTTTT
NA	TRBJ1-2	TRBV19	NA	11	CASNRNYGYTF	TGTGCCAGTAACAGGAACTATGGCTACACCTTC
few	TRBJ2-6	TRBV4-2	NA	19	CASSRTAQGSSSGANVLTF	TGTGCCAGCAGCCGAACTGCACAGGGTTCGAGCTCTGGGGCCAACGTCCTGACTTTC
NA	TRBJ2-3	TRBV29-1	TRBD2	14	CSVEELTSLDTQYF	TGCAGCGTTGAAGAGTTGACTAGCCTAGATACGCAGTATTTT
NA	TRBJ2-3	TRBV28	NA	15	CASSLLGGTTDTQYF	TGTGCCAGCAGTTTATTGGGGGGTACCACAGATACGCAGTATTTT
few	TRBJ2-5	TRBV5-6	TRBD1	14	CASSLDRGQETQYF	TGTGCCAGCAGCTTGGACAGGGGACAAGAGACCCAGTACTTC
NA	TRBJ1-5	TRBV30	TRBD1	15	CAWSPVGQGDQPQHF	TGTGCCTGGAGCCCCGTAGGACAGGGAGATCAGCCCCAGCATTTT
NA	TRBJ2-1	TRBV6-5	TRBD2	11	CASSRGGWLFF	TGTGCCAGCAGTCGCGGGGGTTGGTTGTTCTTC